These 27 T cell receptor beta chains came from one sample sequenced in a study of blood T cells in healthy people across ages. Primers used in a second PCR of roughly 6 to 11 cycles were a sample-barcoded 5' primer and a J-beta primer mix. In TCRdb, the 5' RACE reads were re-called with MiXCR into one record per CDR3 protein. The sample comprises about 970,000 distinct CDR3 sequences, roughly 47% of which are singletons, and roughly 23% rests with the top ten. Specimen: blood. All receptors come from a woman aged 55-69 years in good health.

The chain uses TRBV29-1 and TRBJ2-1; D not certain. Trimming removed 3 bases from V and 2 bases from J, with 8 bases in between. The CDR3 length is 13 residues. Germline V gene lookup returns CDR1 SQVTM and CDR2 ANQGSEA. The CDR3 nucleotides read TGCAGCGTTGACGCGACTGCCTACAATGAGCAGTTCTTC. Translated: CSVDATAYNEQFF.

This chain connects TRBV21-1 to TRBJ1-2; TRBD1 is the table's D call, not checked against the DNA. TRBV21-1 is reported as a pseudogene. The CDR3 extends over 15 amino acids. The DNA for the CDR3 is TGTGCCAGCAGCTTGCCGGGGTACCCTAACTATGGCAACACCTTC. Translation gives CASSLPGYPNYGNTF.

The table lists this clonotype with a count of one. V usage is TRBV7-2 and J usage is TRBJ2-5, with D uncertain. CDR3 length: 12 amino acids. Trimming stripped 5 bases from V and 11 bases from J, with 15 bases between. Germline V gene data show CDR1 as SGHTA and CDR2 as FQGNSA. The CDR3 DNA reads TGTGCCAGCAGCCCACTGGGGTCGGAGCAGTACTTC. Protein product: CASSPLGSEQYF.

The gene calls are TRBV7-3 and TRBJ2-1; the D gene is possibly TRBD2 (5 bases). The CDR3 covers 15 residues. Trimming stripped 5 bases from V and 4 bases from J, with 15 bases between. In germline, CDR1 is SGHTA, CDR2 FQGTGA. The CDR3 bases are TGTGCCAGCAGCCCCACAATCGGGGTGTACAATGAGCAGTTCTTC. This sequence encodes CASSPTIGVYNEQFF.

This clonotype was seen more than once but under ten times. The chain uses TRBV29-1 and TRBJ2-1, with 9 nucleotides matching TRBD2. The V segment lost 4 bases and the J segment 7 bases; nucleotides outside the gene matches: 2. This CDR3 spans 12 amino acids. Per germline, CDR1 SQVTM and CDR2 ANQGSEA. CDR3 region: CSVGLAGNEQFF. CDR3 nucleotides: TGCAGCGTTGGTCTAGCGGGGAATGAGCAGTTCTTC.

This sequence joins TRBV28 and TRBJ1-1; no clear D. Germline loops: CDR1 MDHEN, CDR2 SYDVKM. The CDR3 contains 14 residues. Trimming took off 3 bases at V and 4 bases at J, with 12 bases between the two ends. The chain's CDR3 is CASSFRERATEAFF. CDR3 nucleotide sequence: TGTGCCAGCAGTTTTAGGGAAAGGGCCACTGAAGCTTTCTTT. Full variable domain (missing parts from reference TRBV28 and TRBJ1-1): DVKVTQSSRYLVKRTGEKVFLECVQDMDHENMFWYRQDPGLGLRLIYFSYDVKMKEKGDIPEGYSVSREKKERFSLILESASTNQTSMYLCASSFRERATEAFFGQGTRLTVV.

J is TRBJ1-6 and V is TRBV12-3 or TRBV12-4; D remains unclear. The CDR3 extends over 13 amino acids. Trimming cost V 11 bases and J 7 bases, with 15 bases left between them. The chain's CDR3 is CASSSTANSPLHF. As DNA, the CDR3 is TGTGCCTCCTCGAGTACGGCAAATTCACCCCTCCACTTT.

In this sample, this clonotype turned up a few times. The chain couples TRBV11-2 to TRBJ2-3; 7 bases align to TRBD1. The CDR3 contains 15 residues. Germline CDR1 reads SGHAT; CDR2 reads FQNNGV. With 5 bases clipped from V and 0 bases from J, the junction kept 5 bases outside the gene matches. The CDR3: CASSIMTGSTDTQYF. The CDR3 DNA sequence: TGTGCCAGCAGCATTATGACAGGGAGCACAGATACGCAGTATTTT.

This clonotype was seen only a few times. The chain joins TRBV7-9 to TRBJ2-4; TRBD1 aligns across 7 bases. The assigned J gene may be wrong: the sequence end matches TRBJ2-5 better. The CDR3 loop spans 16 amino acids. Germline V gene sequence: CDR1 SEHNR, CDR2 FQNEAQ (reference sequence). The CDR3 protein is CASSPLGRGLQETQYF. In DNA, the CDR3 is TGTGCCAGCAGCCCCTTAGGCAGGGGGTTGCAAGAGACCCAGTACTTC.

The V gene is TRBV20-1, the J gene TRBJ2-1, with 9 bases that match TRBD2. The CDR3 contains 12 residues. The V and J ends lost 8 bases and 7 bases, in that order; junction bases with no gene match: 6. Germline CDR1 and CDR2: DFQATT and SNEGSKA (reference sequence). In DNA form, the CDR3 reads TGCAGTCGGGCGGGAGGGCCTAATGAGCAGTTCTTC. The encoded protein is CSRAGGPNEQFF.

This clonotype showed up just a few times. The V gene is TRBV6-2 or TRBV6-3, the J gene TRBJ1-1, with D unresolved. V lost 2 bases, J lost 6 bases, and 7 bases lay in between. The length of the CDR3 is 12 residues. Germline V gene data show CDR1 as MNHEY and CDR2 as SVGEGT. CDR3 sequence reads: CASSYRFSEAFF. The CDR3 DNA reads as TGTGCCAGCAGTTACCGGTTCTCTGAAGCTTTCTTT.

This clonotype came up a few times. The genes are TRBV12-3 or TRBV12-4 and TRBJ2-7; D not certain. The V and J ends lost 6 bases and 3 bases respectively, with 12 bases between them. This CDR3 has 13 amino acids. The CDR3 spells CASSSGPLYEQYF. The CDR3 coding sequence is TGTGCCAGCAGCTCTGGACCGCTCTACGAGCAGTACTTC.

The chain carries TRBV28 and TRBJ2-7, with D tentatively TRBD1 (6 bases). Germline V gene sequence: CDR1 MDHEN, CDR2 SYDVKM. This CDR3 has 14 residues. Between the trimmed V and J ends, which lost 3 bases and 2 bases, there was a span of 11 bases. CDR3: CASSFFDRTYEQYF. DNA for the CDR3: TGTGCCAGCAGTTTCTTCGACAGGACCTACGAGCAGTACTTC.

The rearrangement links TRBV12-3 or TRBV12-4 to TRBJ1-5; TRBD1 is a possible D gene (5 bases). The V end was cut by 6 bases, the J end by 4 bases, with 13 bases between. CDR3 length: 14 amino acids. The DNA for the CDR3 is TGTGCCAGCAGCTGGACAAGCGGGAATCAGCCCCAGCATTTT. As protein: CASSWTSGNQPQHF.

The chain has TRBV12-3 or TRBV12-4 and TRBJ2-1; D is undetermined. The CDR3 contains 14 residues. Trimming shortened V by 6 bases and J by 0 bases, and 9 bases separated the two germline ends. The CDR3 here is CASRTVSSYNEQFF. The CDR3 region has the DNA TGTGCCAGCAGGACTGTCAGCTCCTACAATGAGCAGTTCTTC.

V gene TRBV11-1 combines with J gene TRBJ1-6, with D possibly TRBD1 on 5 matching bases. The CDR3 sequence is 13 residues long. Germline V gene sequence: CDR1 SGHAT, CDR2 FQDESV (reference sequence). Trimming shortened V by 5 bases and J by 17 bases, and 19 bases separated the two germline ends. CDR3: CASSQTAQGGIHF. CDR3 nucleotides: TGTGCCAGCAGCCAGACCGCCCAGGGTGGAATCCACTTT.

This sequence joins TRBV20-1 and TRBJ2-3, with 7 bases lining up with TRBD1. The CDR3 contains 13 residues. Per the germline V gene, CDR1 is DFQATT and CDR2 is SNEGSKA (reference sequence). The V and J ends lost 3 bases and 5 bases, in that order; junction bases with no gene match: 5. This chain's CDR3 is CSARGQGVDTQYF. CDR3 coding DNA: TGCAGTGCTAGGGGTCAGGGGGTAGATACGCAGTATTTT.

The rearrangement links TRBV3-1 to TRBJ2-1; D could derive from TRBD1 or TRBD2 (6 bases each). This CDR3 spans 14 amino acids. V lost 4 bases, J lost 8 bases, and 15 bases lay in between. Germline CDR1 is LGHDT and CDR2 is YNNKEL (reference sequence). The CDR3 spells CASSRLQGGDEQFF. The CDR3 DNA follows: TGTGCCAGCAGCCGCCTACAGGGAGGCGATGAGCAGTTCTTC.

This clonotype occurred a few times. CDR3 DNA: TGCGCCAGCAGCTCCCTAGCGGAAGAGACCCAGTACTTC. Its protein product is CASSSLAEETQYF. The chain uses TRBV5-1 and TRBJ2-5, with 7 nucleotides matching TRBD2. J lost 3 bases, V lost 3 bases, and 2 bases had no gene match. Germline lookup yields CDR1 SGHRS and CDR2 YFSETQ. This CDR3 contains 13 residues.

This clonotype was counted a few times. The chain couples TRBV6-2 or TRBV6-3 to TRBJ2-3; 7 bases are shared with TRBD1. This CDR3 region has 15 residues. Per the germline V gene, CDR1 is MNHEY and CDR2 is SVGEGT. The V and J ends lost 0 bases and 3 bases, in that order; junction bases with no gene match: 3. CDR3 protein: CASSYSSQGTDTQYF. CDR3 DNA: TGTGCCAGCAGTTACTCTTCACAGGGGACAGATACGCAGTATTTT.

This clonotype has a handful of counts. CDR3: CASSTGLRTSGETQYF. The CDR3 DNA sequence: TGTGCCAGCAGTACGGGCCTAAGGACTAGCGGGGAGACCCAGTACTTC. The chain couples TRBV6-2 or TRBV6-3 to TRBJ2-7, with 11 bases matching TRBD2. The J call may be incorrect, as the DNA end agrees better with TRBJ2-5. This CDR3 has 16 amino acids. Looked up from germline, CDR1 is MNHEY and CDR2 is SVGEGT.

This clonotype was counted only a few times. The chain links TRBV13 to TRBJ1-2; D is ambiguous. The V end lost 2 bases, the J end lost 6 bases, and 10 bases lay between the germline ends. The CDR3 is 13 residues long. CDR1 PRHDT and CDR2 FYEKMQ come from the germline V gene (reference sequence). Here the CDR3 reads CASSLMGSHGYTF. The CDR3 nucleotides are TGTGCCAGCAGCTTAATGGGGTCTCATGGCTACACCTTC.

V and J are TRBV4-2 and TRBJ2-3; 11 nucleotides line up with TRBD2. V shed 0 bases and J 3 bases; nucleotides not matched to a gene: 5. The germline gives CDR1 LGHNA, CDR2 YNFKEQ. The CDR3 contains 17 residues. This chain's CDR3 is CASSQETSGSKTDTQYF. The CDR3 DNA sequence: TGTGCCAGCAGCCAAGAAACTAGCGGGAGTAAGACAGATACGCAGTATTTT.

The chain recombines TRBV2 with TRBJ1-2; weak D call: TRBD1 (6 bases). CDR1 is SNHLY and CDR2 is FYNNEI in the germline V gene. Between the trimmed V and J ends, which lost 4 bases and 1 base, there was a span of 10 bases. The CDR3 runs to 14 residues. The DNA of the CDR3 is TGTGCCAGCAGTGTGGAACAGGGTAACTATGGCTACACCTTC. The encoded protein is CASSVEQGNYGYTF.

This chain connects TRBV6-2 or TRBV6-3 to TRBJ2-7; 12 bases match TRBD2. V was clipped by 6 bases and J by 7 bases; unmatched bases: 7. The germline V gene has CDR1 MNHEY and CDR2 SVGEGT. This CDR3 region has 14 residues. CDR3 nucleotide sequence: TGTGCCAGCAGACCTAGCGGGAGGGCCGTAGAGCAGTACTTC. It encodes CASRPSGRAVEQYF.

The table lists this clonotype with a few counts. The V call is TRBV10-3, the J call TRBJ2-3; D not certain. From germline, CDR1 is ENHRY and CDR2 SYGVKD. V was shortened by 5 bases and J by 1 base, with 7 bases between the two germline ends. This CDR3 is built from 13 residues. CDR3 DNA sequence: TGTGCCATCAGTCCCACGGGCACAGATACGCAGTATTTT. Its protein product is CAISPTGTDTQYF.

J is TRBJ2-4 and V is TRBV12-3 or TRBV12-4; either TRBD1 or TRBD2 may supply D (5 bases each). This CDR3 has 17 amino acids. V lost 5 bases and J lost 3, with 20 bases in between. In nucleotides, the CDR3 is TGTGCCAGCAGTACCCGGGGCGAAGGCTGGGGCAAAAACATTCAGTACTTC. Residues: CASSTRGEGWGKNIQYF.